These 30 T cell receptor beta chains share one sample of origin, sequenced in a study of spatial heterogeneity in lung cancer. Study findings and constraints: Mutation counts in tumors were tracked by counts of expanded intratumoral alpha and beta TCRs.

No antigen has been assigned to these receptors. Via MiXCR, TCRdb re-called the 5' RACE reads, giving one row per CDR3 protein. Of thousands of distinct CDR3 sequences listed, about 6.7% are singletons. As to time point: sample taken at primary tumor resection. The input for sequencing was lung tumor tissue, taken at surgery. The origin of the receptors is a female donor with early-stage non-small cell lung cancer.

This clonotype ranks as medium-sized. The rearrangement links TRBV24-1 to TRBJ2-7; 7 positions agree with TRBD2. The CDR3 loop spans 14 amino acids. The germline gives CDR1 KGHDR, CDR2 SFDVKD. V lost 8 bases to trimming and J lost 2 bases; unmatched junction nucleotides: 8. CDR3 DNA: TGTGCCACCATTCCGGGGGGACTCACCTACGAGCAGTACTTC. Translating gives CATIPGGLTYEQYF.

This clonotype is termed medium-sized. The V call is TRBV9, the J call TRBJ2-7; a weak D match, TRBD2 (5 bases). Trimming took 4 bases from V and 6 from J, leaving 17 bases between them. CDR3 length: 14 amino acids. In germline, CDR1 is SGDLS, CDR2 YYNGEE. Here the CDR3 reads CASSSGIPGLEQYF. For the CDR3, the DNA is TGTGCCAGCAGCTCCGGGATCCCGGGCCTCGAGCAGTACTTC.

For this clonotype: The junction departs from germline at one end; a sequencing error may be responsible. The chain is built from TRBV27 and TRBJ1-6; the match to TRBD1 covers 7 bases. The CDR3 has 14 residues. CDR1 is MNHEY and CDR2 is SMNVEV in the germline V gene (reference sequence). CDR3 sequence reads: CASSLSGQNSPLHF. The CDR3 nucleotides are TGTGCCAGCAGTTTGTCGGGACAGAATTCACCTCTCCACTTT.

Relative to its sample, this clonotype is medium-sized. This chain links TRBV29-1 with TRBJ1-5; no firm D call. Germline V gene lookup returns CDR1 SQVTM and CDR2 ANQGSEA. The CDR3 covers 13 residues. V shed 7 bases and J shed 11 bases, with 21 bases lying between them. The CDR3 loop reads CSAIIGVGRSQHF. The CDR3, as DNA: TGCAGCGCAATCATCGGGGTCGGGCGATCCCAGCATTTT. Supplemented by reference TRBV29-1 and TRBJ1-5, the full variable domain reads SAVISQKPSRDICQRGTSLTIQCQVDSQVTMMFWYRQQPGQSLTLIATANQGSEATYESGFVIDKFPISRPNLTFSTLTVSNMSPEDSSIYLCSAIIGVGRSQHFGDGTRLSIL.

By share, this clonotype ranks as medium-sized. The chain carries TRBV27 and TRBJ2-1; maybe TRBD2 (5 bases). Germline V lookup: CDR1 MNHEY, CDR2 SMNVEV (reference sequence). The CDR3 contains 14 residues. Between the trimmed V and J ends, which lost 5 bases and 2 bases, there was a span of 10 bases. The chain's CDR3 is CASSRAAAYNEQFF. The CDR3 DNA is TGTGCCAGCAGTAGAGCGGCCGCCTACAATGAGCAGTTCTTC.

This clonotype showed up many times. The chain carries TRBV28 and TRBJ1-5; D may be TRBD1 (5 bases). Germline assignment: CDR1 MDHEN and CDR2 SYDVKM. V was clipped by 4 bases and J by 3 bases, with 16 bases between them. This CDR3 contains 16 residues. Written as DNA, the CDR3 is TGTGCCAGCAGTTCCGTTCTCGTGGGGGTCAATCAGCCCCAGCATTTT. It yields the protein CASSSVLVGVNQPQHF. The whole variable domain, remainder taken from reference TRBV28 and TRBJ1-5, is DVKVTQSSRYLVKRTGEKVFLECVQDMDHENMFWYRQDPGLGLRLIYFSYDVKMKEKGDIPEGYSVSREKKERFSLILESASTNQTSMYLCASSSVLVGVNQPQHFGDGTRLSIL.

By its share, this clonotype is medium-sized. The chain couples TRBV29-1 to TRBJ1-2; no firm D call. The length of the CDR3 is 14 residues. Looked up from germline, CDR1 is SQVTM and CDR2 is ANQGSEA. The V end lost 5 bases, the J end lost 6 bases, and 19 bases lay between the germline ends. CDR3 sequence reads: CSVRIGGPRNGYTF. The CDR3 nucleotides read TGCAGCGTTAGGATTGGCGGACCCAGGAATGGCTACACCTTC. The complete variable domain, with remaining parts taken from reference TRBV29-1 and TRBJ1-2, reads SAVISQKPSRDICQRGTSLTIQCQVDSQVTMMFWYRQQPGQSLTLIATANQGSEATYESGFVIDKFPISRPNLTFSTLTVSNMSPEDSSIYLCSVRIGGPRNGYTFGSGTRLTVV.

In its sample, this clonotype was seen many times. The genes are TRBV5-1 and TRBJ2-1; 10 bases line up with TRBD2. Germline lookup yields CDR1 SGHRS and CDR2 YFSETQ. After removal of 4 bases from V and 9 bases from J, the junction contained 10 bases not matched to a gene. The CDR3 spans 15 residues. The CDR3 DNA follows: TGCGCCAGCAGCACTCTAGCGGGAGTTAGGGGTGAGCAGTTCTTC. Its translation: CASSTLAGVRGEQFF. Together with reference TRBV5-1 and TRBJ2-1, the CDR3 gives the full variable domain: KAGVTQTPRYLIKTRGQQVTLSCSPISGHRSVSWYQQTPGQGLQFLFEYFSETQRNKGNFPGRFSGRQFSNSRSEMNVSTLELGDSALYLCASSTLAGVRGEQFFGPGTRLTVL.

Ten or more counts support this clonotype. The rearrangement links TRBV20-1 to TRBJ1-2; 9 nucleotides align to TRBD1. The V gene end was trimmed by 3 bases and the J gene end by 6 bases; junction bases not matched to a gene: 8. Germline CDR1 reads DFQATT; CDR2 reads SNEGSKA (reference sequence). The CDR3 extends over 14 amino acids. The CDR3 here is CSARTPGTGNGYTF. DNA for the CDR3: TGCAGTGCTAGGACCCCCGGGACAGGGAATGGCTACACCTTC.

DNA for the CDR3: TGTGCCAGCAGTCAACAGAGCACCGGGGAGCTGTTTTTT. Its translation is CASSQQSTGELFF. V is TRBV6-6 and J is TRBJ2-2, with D uncertain. This CDR3 has 13 amino acids. V lost 5 bases to trimming and J lost 4 bases, with 8 bases between them. Germline assignment: CDR1 MNHNY and CDR2 SVGAGI (reference sequence).

The sample holds many counts of this clonotype. The V call is TRBV10-3, the J call TRBJ2-2; 8 bases are shared with TRBD2. The V gene's germline CDR1 is ENHRY and CDR2 SYGVKD. The length of the CDR3 is 16 residues. V was clipped by 8 bases and J by 3 bases; unmatched bases: 11. In DNA, the CDR3 is TGTGCCATCGGGACTAGTTTCTCTCAGGACACCGGGGAGCTGTTTTTT. This translates into CAIGTSFSQDTGELFF.

This clonotype came up many times. The V gene is TRBV7-9, the J gene TRBJ2-2; D may be TRBD2 (6 bases). In germline, CDR1 is SEHNR, CDR2 FQNEAQ (reference sequence). CDR3 length: 16 amino acids. The V end lost 4 bases, the J end lost 5 bases, and 17 bases lay between the germline ends. CDR3 nucleotides: TGTGCCAGCAGCTCCTTGCGGGGAGAGCGAACCGGGGAGCTGTTTTTT. Protein sequence: CASSSLRGERTGELFF.

This clonotype qualifies as medium-sized (0.01 to 0.1%). This chain uses TRBV28 with TRBJ1-2; D is undetermined. V lost 6 bases to trimming and J lost 4 bases, with 9 bases between them. Germline assignment: CDR1 MDHEN and CDR2 SYDVKM. The CDR3 has 12 residues. Here the CDR3 reads CASRREGYGYTF. CDR3 nucleotides: TGTGCCAGCAGGCGTGAGGGCTATGGCTACACCTTC.

By share, this clonotype ranks as medium-sized. The V and J genes are TRBV9 and TRBJ2-3; the D is unclear. V lost 6 bases, J lost 0 bases, and 11 bases lay in between. This CDR3 is 14 amino acids long. CDR1 is SGDLS, CDR2 YYNGEE, per germline. Here the CDR3 reads CASTPVSSTDTQYF. CDR3 coding DNA: TGTGCCAGCACCCCGGTTAGCAGCACAGATACGCAGTATTTT.

In its sample, this clonotype ranks as medium-sized. The V call is TRBV11-2, the J call TRBJ2-5, with D perhaps matching TRBD1 (6 bases). The CDR3 length is 12 residues. V shed 5 bases and J shed 5 bases, with 9 bases lying between them. Per germline, CDR1 SGHAT and CDR2 FQNNGV. The CDR3 coding sequence is TGTGCCAGCAGCCCGCAGGGGGAGACCCAGTACTTC. As protein: CASSPQGETQYF.

This clonotype is medium-sized (0.01 to 0.1%) by share. The CDR3 spells CASSLASASGYGYTF. CDR3 bases: TGTGCCAGCAGCTTGGCCTCCGCCTCTGGCTATGGCTACACCTTC. This chain joins TRBV5-4 and TRBJ1-2; D remains unclear. The V end lost 0 bases, the J end lost 4 bases, and 13 bases lay between the germline ends. Germline values: CDR1 SGHNT, CDR2 YYREEE (reference sequence). This CDR3 has 15 residues.

This clonotype was seen at least ten times. The DNA of the CDR3 is TGTGCCAGCAGCTTTGGAGGGAGGAGAACCGGGGAGCTGTTTTTT. Protein: CASSFGGRRTGELFF. The chain has TRBV5-6 and TRBJ2-2; D is possibly TRBD2 (6 bases). V gave up 2 bases and J gave up 5 bases, with 13 bases separating them. The CDR3 loop spans 15 amino acids. CDR1 is SGHDT, CDR2 YYEEEE, per germline.

This clonotype is deemed medium-sized. The rearrangement joins TRBV7-3 to TRBJ2-1; 7 bases line up with TRBD2. This CDR3 has 15 residues. The germline V gene has CDR1 SGHTA and CDR2 FQGTGA. Germline trimming cut 9 bases from V and 7 bases from J; bases unmatched to any gene: 15. Written as DNA, the CDR3 is TGTGCCAGTAAATTAACGGGACTAAGCCCTAATGAGCAGTTCTTC. It codes for CASKLTGLSPNEQFF.

This clonotype was detected ten times or more. V usage is TRBV13 and J usage is TRBJ2-1, with TRBD1 matching over 9 bases. V was pared by 0 bases and J by 15 bases, with 12 bases of the junction left unmatched. The CDR3 is made up of 15 amino acids. The germline V gene encodes CDR1 PRHDT and CDR2 FYEKMQ (reference sequence). The CDR3 DNA reads TGTGCCAGCAGCTTAGGCCTGTCCGGGACAGGGCGGGGGTTCTTC. Translation gives CASSLGLSGTGRGFF.

This clonotype has ten or more counts. This chain links TRBV7-6 with TRBJ2-7, with 10 nucleotides matching TRBD2. This CDR3 is built from 15 residues. Germline V gene lookup returns CDR1 SGHVS and CDR2 FNYEAQ. J lost 2 bases, V lost 6 bases, and 7 bases had no gene match. The CDR3: CASREASGGPYEQYF. DNA for the CDR3: TGTGCCAGCAGAGAAGCTAGCGGGGGACCCTACGAGCAGTACTTC.

This clonotype was detected a few times. This rearrangement joins TRBV12-3 or TRBV12-4 to TRBJ2-3; 11 bases fit TRBD2. J was trimmed by 1 base and V by 6 bases; bases with no gene match: 9. This CDR3 is 17 amino acids long. The CDR3 nucleotides read TGTGCCAGCAGCCCGACTAGCGGGATCCGGGGCACAGATACGCAGTATTTT. Encoded protein: CASSPTSGIRGTDTQYF.

This clonotype counts as medium-sized. This chain connects TRBV23-1 to TRBJ2-5, with 7 bases fitting TRBD2. TRBV23-1 is an ORF, with its function uncertain. V shed 3 bases and J 5 bases; nucleotides not matched to a gene: 9. The CDR3 covers 15 residues. In DNA, the CDR3 is TGCGCCAGCAGTCATTCCGGACTAGTGGGTGAGACCCAGTACTTC. Protein product: CASSHSGLVGETQYF.

About this clonotype itself: Just one base apart from a much larger clone, this may be a read error. The CDR3 spells CATSDLGDRGCNEQFF. The CDR3 DNA is TGTGCCACCAGTGATTTAGGGGACAGGGGTTGCAATGAGCAGTTCTTC. This rearrangement joins TRBV24-1 to TRBJ2-1; TRBD1 matches at 10 bases. Germline V gene lookup returns CDR1 KGHDR and CDR2 SFDVKD. V gave up 1 base and J gave up 6 bases; unmatched junction bases: 5. The CDR3 consists of 16 residues.

This clonotype was seen repeatedly, ten times or more. The rearrangement joins TRBV2 to TRBJ1-5; 7 bases align to TRBD1. Germline assignment: CDR1 SNHLY and CDR2 FYNNEI. This CDR3 has 13 residues. The V and J ends lost 7 bases and 4 bases, in that order; junction bases with no gene match: 4. The CDR3 DNA sequence: TGTGCCAGCACGGGACAGAGTAATCAGCCCCAGCATTTT. Translating gives CASTGQSNQPQHF.

This clonotype has ten or more counts. The chain combines TRBV24-1 with TRBJ2-3; TRBD2 might be the D (6 bases). The CDR3 runs to 12 residues. CDR1 is KGHDR and CDR2 is SFDVKD in the germline V gene. The ends were cut back, 3 bases at V and 6 bases at J, with 6 bases in the middle. For the CDR3, the DNA is TGTGCCACCAGTGATGGGAGGGATACGCAGTATTTT. It is translated as CATSDGRDTQYF.

This clonotype was recorded many times. The chain couples TRBV7-2 to TRBJ2-1, with D hard to call. V was cut by 5 bases and J by 3 bases, with 2 bases left in between. This CDR3 is 11 amino acids long. Per the germline V gene, CDR1 is SGHTA and CDR2 is FQGNSA. The CDR3 DNA sequence: TGTGCCAGCAGCAACTACAATGAGCAGTTCTTC. This codes for CASSNYNEQFF.

This clonotype is judged medium-sized. This chain links TRBV7-2 with TRBJ2-6, with no clear D. Trimming took off 4 bases at V and 1 base at J, with 5 bases between the two ends. This CDR3 contains 14 residues. The V gene's germline CDR1 is SGHTA and CDR2 FQGNSA. The CDR3 here is CASSSASGANVLTF. As DNA, the CDR3 is TGTGCCAGCAGCTCGGCTTCTGGGGCCAACGTCCTGACTTTC. Using reference TRBV7-2 and TRBJ2-6 for the parts outside the CDR3, the full variable domain is GAGVSQSPSNKVTEKGKDVELRCDPISGHTALYWYRQSLGQGLEFLIYFQGNSAPDKSGLPSDRFSAERTGGSVSTLTIQRTQQEDSAVYLCASSSASGANVLTFGAGSRLTVL.

Judged by abundance, this clonotype is medium-sized. V usage is TRBV7-6 and J usage is TRBJ1-4, with D hard to call. The CDR3 loop spans 14 amino acids. V was pared by 5 bases and J by 3 bases, with 10 bases between. The germline gives CDR1 SGHVS, CDR2 FNYEAQ. The DNA of the CDR3 is TGTGCCAGCAGCCCGGAAGTCTCTAATGAAAAACTGTTTTTT. The encoded protein is CASSPEVSNEKLFF.

By frequency in the sample, this clonotype is medium-sized. The chain employs TRBV29-1 and TRBJ2-5; D gene uncertain. Trimming took 2 bases from V and 1 from J, leaving 5 bases between them. Per the germline V gene, CDR1 is SQVTM and CDR2 is ANQGSEA. This CDR3 comprises 12 residues. CDR3 residues: CSVEQRQETQYF. The CDR3 coding sequence is TGCAGCGTTGAACAGCGCCAAGAGACCCAGTACTTC.

This clonotype has ten or more counts. J is TRBJ1-2 and V is TRBV2; D might be TRBD1 (6 bases). The V gene's germline CDR1 is SNHLY and CDR2 FYNNEI. Trimming removed 7 bases at V and 2 bases at J, with 14 bases between. The CDR3 runs to 14 residues. CDR3 DNA: TGTGCCAGCACTGAGCAGGGGATCAACTATGGCTACACCTTC. Translating it yields CASTEQGINYGYTF.